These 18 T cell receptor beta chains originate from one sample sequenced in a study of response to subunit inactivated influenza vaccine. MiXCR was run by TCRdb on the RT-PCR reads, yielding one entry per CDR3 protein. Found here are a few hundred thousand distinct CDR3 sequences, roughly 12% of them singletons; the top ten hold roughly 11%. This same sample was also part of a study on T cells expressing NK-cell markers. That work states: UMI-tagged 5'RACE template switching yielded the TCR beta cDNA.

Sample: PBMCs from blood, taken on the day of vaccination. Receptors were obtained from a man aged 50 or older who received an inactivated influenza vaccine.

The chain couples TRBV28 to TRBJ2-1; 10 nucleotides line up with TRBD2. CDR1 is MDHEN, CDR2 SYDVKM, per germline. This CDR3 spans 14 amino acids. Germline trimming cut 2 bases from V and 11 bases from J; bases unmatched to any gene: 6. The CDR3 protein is CASSLSGTSDKQFF. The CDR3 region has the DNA TGTGCCAGCAGTTTAAGTGGGACTAGCGATAAGCAGTTCTTC. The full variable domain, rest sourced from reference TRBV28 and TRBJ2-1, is DVKVTQSSRYLVKRTGEKVFLECVQDMDHENMFWYRQDPGLGLRLIYFSYDVKMKEKGDIPEGYSVSREKKERFSLILESASTNQTSMYLCASSLSGTSDKQFFGPGTRLTVL.

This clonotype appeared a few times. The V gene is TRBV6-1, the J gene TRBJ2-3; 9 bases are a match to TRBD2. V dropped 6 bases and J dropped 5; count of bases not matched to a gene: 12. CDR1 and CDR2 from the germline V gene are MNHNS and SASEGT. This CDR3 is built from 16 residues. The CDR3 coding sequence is TGTGCCAGCAGCCCATATACGGGACTAGCCGGAGATACGCAGTATTTT. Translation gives CASSPYTGLAGDTQYF.

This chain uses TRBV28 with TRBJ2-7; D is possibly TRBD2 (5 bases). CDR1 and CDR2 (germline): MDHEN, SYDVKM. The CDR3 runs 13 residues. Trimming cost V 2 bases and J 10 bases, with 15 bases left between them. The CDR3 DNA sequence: TGTGCCAGCAGTTTAAAGCTAGCCCGACAACAGTACTTC. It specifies CASSLKLARQQYF.

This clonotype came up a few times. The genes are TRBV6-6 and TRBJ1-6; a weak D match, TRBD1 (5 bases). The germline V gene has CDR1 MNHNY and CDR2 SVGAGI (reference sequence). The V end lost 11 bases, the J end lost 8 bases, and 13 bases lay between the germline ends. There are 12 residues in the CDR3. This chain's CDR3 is CAGGDGYSPLHF. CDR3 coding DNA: TGTGCCGGAGGGGACGGTTATTCACCCCTCCACTTT.

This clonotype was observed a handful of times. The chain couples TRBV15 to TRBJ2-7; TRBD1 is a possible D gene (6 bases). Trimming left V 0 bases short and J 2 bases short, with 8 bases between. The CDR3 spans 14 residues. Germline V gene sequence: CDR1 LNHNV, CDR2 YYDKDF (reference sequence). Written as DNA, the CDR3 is TGTGCCACCAGCAGAGAGAGGGGGACCTACGAGCAGTACTTC. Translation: CATSRERGTYEQYF.

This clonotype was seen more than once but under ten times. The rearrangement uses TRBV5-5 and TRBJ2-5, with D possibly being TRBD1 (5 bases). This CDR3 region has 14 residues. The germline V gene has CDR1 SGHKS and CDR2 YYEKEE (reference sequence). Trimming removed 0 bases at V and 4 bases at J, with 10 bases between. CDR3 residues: CASSLVSGRETQYF. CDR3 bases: TGTGCCAGCAGCTTGGTATCAGGGCGAGAGACCCAGTACTTC.

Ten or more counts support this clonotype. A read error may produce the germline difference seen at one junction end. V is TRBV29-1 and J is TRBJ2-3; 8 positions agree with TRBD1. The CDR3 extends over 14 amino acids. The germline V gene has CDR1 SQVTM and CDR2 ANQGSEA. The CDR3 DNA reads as TGCAGCCTTGACAGGGGATCACAGGCAGATACGCAGTATTTT. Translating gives CSLDRGSQADTQYF.

CDR3 amino acids: CASSDRGPPGTDTQYF. The CDR3 nucleotides read TGTGCCAGTAGTGACAGGGGACCTCCTGGCACAGATACGCAGTATTTT. V gene TRBV19 combines with J gene TRBJ2-3; the match to TRBD1 covers 8 bases. The V segment lost 5 bases and the J segment 1 base; nucleotides outside the gene matches: 8. Germline CDR1 is LNHDA and CDR2 is SQIVND (reference sequence). The CDR3 is 16 amino acids.

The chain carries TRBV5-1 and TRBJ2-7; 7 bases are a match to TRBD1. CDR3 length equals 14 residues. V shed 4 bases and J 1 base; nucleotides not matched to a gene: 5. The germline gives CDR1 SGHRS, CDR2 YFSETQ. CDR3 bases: TGCGCCAGCAGCCGACTGACAGGGTCCTACGAGCAGTACTTC. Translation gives CASSRLTGSYEQYF.

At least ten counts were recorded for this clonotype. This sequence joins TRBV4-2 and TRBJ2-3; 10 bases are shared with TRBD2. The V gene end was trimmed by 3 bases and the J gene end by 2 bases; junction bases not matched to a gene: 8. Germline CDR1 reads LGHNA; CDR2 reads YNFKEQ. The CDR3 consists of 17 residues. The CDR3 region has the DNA TGTGCCAGCAGCCAGGGGGTAGCGGGAGGTTCCACAGATACGCAGTATTTT. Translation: CASSQGVAGGSTDTQYF.

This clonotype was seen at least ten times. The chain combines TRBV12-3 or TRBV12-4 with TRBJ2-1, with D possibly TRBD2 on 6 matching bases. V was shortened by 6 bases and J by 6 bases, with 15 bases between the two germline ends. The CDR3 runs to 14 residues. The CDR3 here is CASRKLAASNEQFF. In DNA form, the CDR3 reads TGTGCCAGCAGGAAACTAGCAGCAAGCAATGAGCAGTTCTTC.

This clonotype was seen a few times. Written as DNA, the CDR3 is TGTGCCAGCAGCCAGGGCCAGCCCACTGAAGCTTTCTTT. Translating gives CASSQGQPTEAFF. This rearrangement joins TRBV6-1 to TRBJ1-1; possible D gene TRBD1, 5 bases. Germline V gene data show CDR1 as MNHNS and CDR2 as SASEGT. The length of the CDR3 is 13 residues. Deletions cut 6 bases from V and 4 bases from J, with 12 bases between.

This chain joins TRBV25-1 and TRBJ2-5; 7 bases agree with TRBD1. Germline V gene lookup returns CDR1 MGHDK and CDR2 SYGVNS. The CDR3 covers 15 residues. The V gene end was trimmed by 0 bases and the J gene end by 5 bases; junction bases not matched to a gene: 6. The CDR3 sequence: CASSEYRRQGETQYF. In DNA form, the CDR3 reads TGTGCCAGCAGTGAATATAGGAGACAGGGTGAGACCCAGTACTTC.

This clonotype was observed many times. The CDR3 spells CASSPGTSVETQYF. CDR3 coding DNA: TGCGCCAGCAGCCCTGGGACTAGCGTGGAGACCCAGTACTTC. This chain uses TRBV5-1 with TRBJ2-5; 10 bases align to TRBD2. J gave up 5 bases and V 4 bases, and 5 bases lay outside the gene matches. From germline, CDR1 is SGHRS and CDR2 YFSETQ. The CDR3 is 14 residues long.

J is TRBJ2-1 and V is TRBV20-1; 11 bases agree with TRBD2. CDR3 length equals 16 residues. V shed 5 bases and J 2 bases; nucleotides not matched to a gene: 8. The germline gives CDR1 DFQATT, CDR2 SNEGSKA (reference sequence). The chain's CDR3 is CSAQGLAVTPYNEQFF. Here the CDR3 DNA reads TGCAGTGCTCAGGGACTAGCGGTTACCCCCTACAATGAGCAGTTCTTC.

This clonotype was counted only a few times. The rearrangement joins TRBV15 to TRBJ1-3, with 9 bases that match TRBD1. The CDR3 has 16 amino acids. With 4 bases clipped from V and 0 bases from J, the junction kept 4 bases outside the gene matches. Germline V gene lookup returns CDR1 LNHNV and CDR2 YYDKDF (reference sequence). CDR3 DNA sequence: TGTGCCACCAGCATTGACAGGGGGAACTCTGGAAACACCATATATTTT. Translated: CATSIDRGNSGNTIYF. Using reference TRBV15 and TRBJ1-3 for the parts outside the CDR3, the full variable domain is DAMVIQNPRYQVTQFGKPVTLSCSQTLNHNVMYWYQQKSSQAPKLLFHYYDKDFNNEADTPDNFQSRRPNTSFCFLDIRSPGLGDTAMYLCATSIDRGNSGNTIYFGEGSWLTVV.

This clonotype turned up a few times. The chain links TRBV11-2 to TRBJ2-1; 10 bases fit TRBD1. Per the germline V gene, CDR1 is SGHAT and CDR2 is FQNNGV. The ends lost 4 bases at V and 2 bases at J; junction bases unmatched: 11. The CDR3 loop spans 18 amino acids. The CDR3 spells CASSSLTGTGATYNEQFF. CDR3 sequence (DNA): TGTGCCAGCAGCTCCTTAACCGGGACAGGGGCTACCTACAATGAGCAGTTCTTC.

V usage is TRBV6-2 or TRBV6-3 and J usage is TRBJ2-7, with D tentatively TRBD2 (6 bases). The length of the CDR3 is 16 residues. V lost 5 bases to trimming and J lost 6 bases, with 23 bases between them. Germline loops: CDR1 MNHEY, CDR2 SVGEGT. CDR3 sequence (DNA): TGTGCCAGCAGTAGAGGACCGGGAGATCAGCCGCTCGAGCAGTACTTC. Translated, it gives CASSRGPGDQPLEQYF.